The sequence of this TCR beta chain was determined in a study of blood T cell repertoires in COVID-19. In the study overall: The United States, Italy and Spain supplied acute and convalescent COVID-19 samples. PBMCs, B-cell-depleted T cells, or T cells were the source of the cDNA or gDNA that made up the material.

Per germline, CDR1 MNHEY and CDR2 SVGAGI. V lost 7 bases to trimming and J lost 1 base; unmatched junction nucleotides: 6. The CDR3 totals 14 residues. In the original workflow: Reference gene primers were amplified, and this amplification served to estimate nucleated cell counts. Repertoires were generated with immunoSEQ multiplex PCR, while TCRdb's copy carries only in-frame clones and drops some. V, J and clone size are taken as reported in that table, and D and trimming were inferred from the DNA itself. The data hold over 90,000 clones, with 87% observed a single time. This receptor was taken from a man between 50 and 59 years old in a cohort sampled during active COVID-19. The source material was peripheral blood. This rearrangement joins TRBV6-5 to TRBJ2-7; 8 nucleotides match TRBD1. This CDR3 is CASTHGQGSYEQYF. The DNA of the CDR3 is TGTGCCAGCACCCACGGACAGGGTTCCTACGAGCAGTACTTC.